The next 22 T cell receptor beta chains were all read from a single sample in a study of cytomegalovirus exposure and HLA in healthy donors. 13 Jbeta primers and 60 Vbeta primers were used for the PCR. Clones were read by immunoSEQ multiplex PCR, and TCRdb kept only the in-frame ones, dropping some. The sample lists about 89,000 clones; 85% were seen once. Sequences were obtained from PBMCs. These receptors came from a man in his forties in good health and CMV-seropositive.

J is TRBJ2-5 and V is TRBV10-3, with 9 bases lining up with TRBD2. Near its end, the DNA agrees better with TRBJ2-7, so the J call may be wrong. This CDR3 contains 13 residues. Germline lookup yields CDR1 ENHRY and CDR2 SYGVKD. The CDR3: CAISATSGYEQYF. CDR3 coding DNA: TGTGCCATCAGTGCCACTAGCGGGTACGAGCAGTACTTC.

The genes are TRBV7-3 and TRBJ2-2, with TRBD1 as a possible D gene (6 bases). CDR1 and CDR2 (germline): SGHTA, FQGTGA. V dropped 5 bases and J dropped 7 bases, with 20 bases sitting between them. This CDR3 has 16 residues. CDR3 sequence reads: CASSPITLKGGGELFF. In nucleotides, the CDR3 is TGTGCCAGCAGCCCAATTACCCTTAAAGGGGGCGGGGAGCTGTTTTTT.

This rearrangement joins TRBV10-3 to TRBJ2-1, with D possibly being TRBD2 (5 bases). Trimming took off 3 bases at V and 10 bases at J, with 13 bases between the two ends. The CDR3 extends over 13 amino acids. Germline CDR1 and CDR2: ENHRY and SYGVKD. The CDR3: CAISDRGIAEQFF. CDR3 bases: TGTGCCATCAGTGACCGAGGGATAGCGGAGCAGTTCTTC.

The chain combines TRBV19 with TRBJ2-7; 8 bases line up with TRBD1. The CDR3 is made up of 15 amino acids. Per the germline V gene, CDR1 is LNHDA and CDR2 is SQIVND (reference sequence). V lost 3 bases, J lost 7 bases, and 11 bases stayed unmatched. Here the CDR3 reads CASSIPGTGGTEQYF. CDR3 DNA sequence: TGTGCCAGTAGTATTCCCGGGACAGGAGGAACTGAGCAGTACTTC.

This clone was seen more than once but under ten times. The chain employs TRBV2 and TRBJ2-7; 10 nucleotides agree with TRBD1. CDR1 is SNHLY and CDR2 is FYNNEI in the germline V gene. The CDR3 is made up of 15 amino acids. Unmatched junction bases numbered 5, after V lost 3 bases and J lost 3 bases. The CDR3 region has the DNA TGTGCCAGCAGTGAGGACAGGGGGGCCCTCTACGAGCAGTACTTC. It translates to CASSEDRGALYEQYF.

The J gene is TRBJ2-7, the V gene TRBV14; maybe TRBD2 (5 bases). The CDR3 consists of 15 residues. Trimming removed 5 bases from V and 4 bases from J, with 18 bases in between. CDR1 and CDR2 from the germline V gene are SGHDN and FVKESK. CDR3 nucleotides: TGTGCCAGCAGCGAGGACTCCCGGGGAATTTACGAGCAGTACTTC. It translates to CASSEDSRGIYEQYF.

The CDR3 loop is CASSPPGQVTEAFF. CDR3 DNA sequence: TGTGCCAGCTCCCCGCCGGGACAGGTGACTGAAGCTTTCTTT. The chain uses TRBV18 and TRBJ1-1, with 8 bases matching TRBD1. CDR1 is KGHSH and CDR2 is LQKENI in the germline V gene. The length of the CDR3 is 14 residues. J gave up 5 bases and V 6 bases, and 8 bases lay outside the gene matches.

The table lists this clone with a count of one. The chain links TRBV7-9 to TRBJ2-1; TRBD1 agrees at 8 bases. Losses at the gene ends were 9 bases for V and 4 bases for J; bases not matched to a gene: 5. The CDR3 consists of 13 residues. Germline CDR1 SEHNR, CDR2 FQNEAQ (reference sequence). The CDR3 coding sequence is TGTGCCAGTCCACAGGGGGGATACAATGAGCAGTTCTTC. This gives the protein CASPQGGYNEQFF.

The chain has TRBV15 and TRBJ2-3; 15 bases are a match to TRBD2. The ends lost 3 bases at V and 4 bases at J; junction bases unmatched: 5. Germline CDR1 LNHNV, CDR2 YYDKDF (reference sequence). The CDR3 sequence is 17 residues long. In DNA, the CDR3 is TGTGCCACCAGCAGCCGGACTAGCGGGAGGGCCCCAGATACGCAGTATTTT. This encodes CATSSRTSGRAPDTQYF.

This chain links TRBV5-1 with TRBJ2-3; 9 bases align to TRBD1. After removal of 5 bases from V and 1 base from J, the junction contained 14 bases not matched to a gene. Per germline, CDR1 SGHRS and CDR2 YFSETQ. This CDR3 is 18 amino acids long. CDR3 protein: CASRAPGTGRSGTDTQYF. The CDR3 nucleotides read TGCGCCAGCAGAGCCCCCGGGACAGGGAGATCTGGCACAGATACGCAGTATTTT. The variable domain in full, completed from reference TRBV5-1 and TRBJ2-3, reads KAGVTQTPRYLIKTRGQQVTLSCSPISGHRSVSWYQQTPGQGLQFLFEYFSETQRNKGNFPGRFSGRQFSNSRSEMNVSTLELGDSALYLCASRAPGTGRSGTDTQYFGPGTRLTVL.

The chain uses TRBV28 and TRBJ2-6; D unclear. The CDR3 is 15 residues long. Per germline, CDR1 MDHEN and CDR2 SYDVKM. V dropped 2 bases and J dropped 4 bases, with 9 bases sitting between them. CDR3 protein: CASSLRSSGANVLTF. DNA of the CDR3: TGTGCCAGCAGTTTACGTAGTTCCGGGGCCAACGTCCTGACTTTC.

The chain recombines TRBV9 with TRBJ2-2; no clear D gene. V lost 0 bases and J lost 6, with 9 bases in between. This CDR3 has 14 residues. CDR1 and CDR2 from the germline V gene are SGDLS and YYNGEE. CDR3 bases: TGTGCCAGCAGCGTAGTATCTAACGCCGGGGAGCTGTTTTTT. Its protein is CASSVVSNAGELFF.

The gene calls are TRBV14 and TRBJ2-5; tentatively, D is TRBD2 (6 bases). Germline-derived CDR1 and CDR2 are SGHDN and FVKESK. V lost 2 bases and J 7 bases, leaving 17 bases between the germline ends. The CDR3 consists of 15 residues. The CDR3 sequence is CASSQWLASRWTQYF. The CDR3 nucleotides read TGTGCCAGCAGCCAATGGCTAGCGTCCCGTTGGACCCAGTACTTC.

This clone was detected once. The chain couples TRBV5-4 to TRBJ2-1; TRBD2 might be the D (6 bases). V shed 4 bases and J shed 2 bases, with 13 bases lying between them. Germline CDR1 and CDR2: SGHNT and YYREEE (reference sequence). The CDR3 covers 15 residues. In DNA, the CDR3 is TGTGCCAGCAGCCCGCGGGGTGCTACCTACAATGAGCAGTTCTTC. Translated: CASSPRGATYNEQFF.

This chain links TRBV7-6 with TRBJ2-7, with D tentatively TRBD2 (6 bases). Germline-derived CDR1 and CDR2 are SGHVS and FNYEAQ. The length of the CDR3 is 15 residues. V was shortened by 5 bases and J by 1 base, with 15 bases between the two germline ends. The CDR3 protein is CASSPLPGLSYEQYF. In DNA form, the CDR3 reads TGTGCCAGCAGCCCCCTTCCGGGACTGTCCTACGAGCAGTACTTC.

The J gene is TRBJ2-2, the V gene TRBV27; D is perhaps TRBD1 (6 bases). Looked up from germline, CDR1 is MNHEY and CDR2 is SMNVEV (reference sequence). The CDR3 length is 14 residues. Trimming removed 5 bases at V and 6 bases at J, with 13 bases between. The CDR3: CASSPETGSGELFF. In DNA, the CDR3 is TGTGCCAGCAGTCCTGAAACAGGGTCCGGGGAGCTGTTTTTT.

J is TRBJ2-3 and V is TRBV5-1, with 11 bases that match TRBD2. The V and J ends lost 3 bases and 4 bases, in that order; junction bases with no gene match: 4. Per germline, CDR1 SGHRS and CDR2 YFSETQ. The CDR3 is 15 residues long. The CDR3 DNA reads as TGCGCCAGCAGCTCTTTAGCGGGAGGGGCAGATACGCAGTATTTT. It codes for CASSSLAGGADTQYF.

The chain uses TRBV19 and TRBJ2-7; 12 nucleotides align to TRBD2. After removal of 6 bases from V and 6 bases from J, the junction contained 6 bases not matched to a gene. The germline gives CDR1 LNHDA, CDR2 SQIVND (reference sequence). The CDR3 spans 14 residues. Here the CDR3 reads CASRTSGSIGEQYF. The CDR3 region has the DNA TGTGCCAGTAGGACTAGCGGGAGCATCGGCGAGCAGTACTTC.

V gene TRBV5-1 combines with J gene TRBJ2-7; D is undetermined. The CDR3 is made up of 14 amino acids. Germline CDR1 reads SGHRS; CDR2 reads YFSETQ. The germline V and J ends were trimmed by 4 bases and 0 bases, with 11 bases remaining between them. As DNA, the CDR3 is TGCGCCAGCAGCGCCGACGCTAGCTCCTACGAGCAGTACTTC. It codes for CASSADASSYEQYF.

The chain is built from TRBV5-6 and TRBJ2-5; D may be TRBD1 (5 bases). The V gene's germline CDR1 is SGHDT and CDR2 YYEEEE. Trimming cost V 0 bases and J 0 bases, with 12 bases left between them. This CDR3 is built from 16 residues. In nucleotides, the CDR3 is TGTGCCAGCAGCTTGGAAGGGGCAGGGCACCAAGAGACCCAGTACTTC. Amino acid sequence: CASSLEGAGHQETQYF. Combining the CDR3 with reference TRBV5-6 and TRBJ2-5 gives the whole variable domain DAGVTQSPTHLIKTRGQQVTLRCSPKSGHDTVSWYQQALGQGPQFIFQYYEEEERQRGNFPDRFSGHQFPNYSSELNVNALLLGDSALYLCASSLEGAGHQETQYFGPGTRLLVL.

In DNA, the CDR3 is TGTGCCAGCAGTCCTACAGGGGAAAGGAATGAAAAACTGTTTTTT. Translating it yields CASSPTGERNEKLFF. J is TRBJ1-4 and V is TRBV27, with 7 bases identical to TRBD1. CDR1 is MNHEY and CDR2 is SMNVEV in the germline V gene (reference sequence). The CDR3 runs to 15 residues. The junction had 8 bases not matched to a gene; V was cut back by 5 bases and J by 5 bases.

CDR3 region: CASSEWTAQETQYF. The CDR3 nucleotides read TGTGCCAGCAGTGAATGGACAGCTCAAGAGACCCAGTACTTC. V is TRBV25-1 and J is TRBJ2-5; tentative D call: TRBD1 (6 bases). In germline, CDR1 is MGHDK, CDR2 SYGVNS. CDR3 length: 14 amino acids. Trimming removed 1 base at V and 2 bases at J, with 8 bases between.